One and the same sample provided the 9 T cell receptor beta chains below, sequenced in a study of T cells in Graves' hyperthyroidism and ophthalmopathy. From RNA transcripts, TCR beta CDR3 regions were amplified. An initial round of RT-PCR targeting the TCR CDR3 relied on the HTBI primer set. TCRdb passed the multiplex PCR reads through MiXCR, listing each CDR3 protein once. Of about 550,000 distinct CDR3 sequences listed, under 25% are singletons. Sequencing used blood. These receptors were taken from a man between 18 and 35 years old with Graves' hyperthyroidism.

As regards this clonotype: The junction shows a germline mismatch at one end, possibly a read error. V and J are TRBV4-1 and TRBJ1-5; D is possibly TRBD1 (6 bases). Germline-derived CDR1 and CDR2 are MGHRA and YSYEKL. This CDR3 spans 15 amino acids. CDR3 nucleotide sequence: TGCGCCAGCAGCCAAGATAGGGGGGGGGATCGGCCCCATCATTTT. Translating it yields CASSQDRGGDRPHHF.

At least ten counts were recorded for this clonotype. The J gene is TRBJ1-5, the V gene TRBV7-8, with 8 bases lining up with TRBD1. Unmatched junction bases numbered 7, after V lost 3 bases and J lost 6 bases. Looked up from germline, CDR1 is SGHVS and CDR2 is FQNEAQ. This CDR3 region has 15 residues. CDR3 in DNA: TGTGCCAGCAGCTTTAGGACAGGGATAGGTCAGCCCCAGCATTTT. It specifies CASSFRTGIGQPQHF. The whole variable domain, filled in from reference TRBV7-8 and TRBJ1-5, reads GAGVSQSPRYKVAKRGQDVALRCDPISGHVSLFWYQQALGQGPEFLTYFQNEAQLDKSGLPSDRFFAERPEGSVSTLKIQRTQQEDSAVYLCASSFRTGIGQPQHFGDGTRLSIL.

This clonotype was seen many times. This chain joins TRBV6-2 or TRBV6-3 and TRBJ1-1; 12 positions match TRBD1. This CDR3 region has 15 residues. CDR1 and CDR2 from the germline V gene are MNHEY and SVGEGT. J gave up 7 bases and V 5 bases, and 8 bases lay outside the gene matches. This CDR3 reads CASSLGTGGAGEAFF. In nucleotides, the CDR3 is TGTGCCAGCAGTCTCGGGACAGGGGGCGCGGGTGAAGCTTTCTTT.

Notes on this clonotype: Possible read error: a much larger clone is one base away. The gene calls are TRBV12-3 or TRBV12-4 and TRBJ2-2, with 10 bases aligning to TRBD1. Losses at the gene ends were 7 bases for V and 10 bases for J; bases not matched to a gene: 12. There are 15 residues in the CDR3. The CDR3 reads CASTSRDRGPEELFF. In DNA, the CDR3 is TGTGCCAGCACTTCCCGGGACAGGGGCCCCGAGGAGCTGTTTTTT.

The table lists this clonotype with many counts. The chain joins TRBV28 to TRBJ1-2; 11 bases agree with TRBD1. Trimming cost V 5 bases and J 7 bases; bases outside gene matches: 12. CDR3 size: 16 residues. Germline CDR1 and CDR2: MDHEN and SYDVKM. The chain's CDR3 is CASSLLGTGGTSGYTF. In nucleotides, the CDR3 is TGTGCCAGCAGTCTCCTCGGGACAGGGGGGACGTCTGGCTACACCTTC.

The DNA for the CDR3 is TGTGCCAGCAGTTTTTGGGGGCGCGAGGGTGGCTACACCTTC. The encoded protein is CASSFWGREGGYTF. The V gene is TRBV12-3 or TRBV12-4, the J gene TRBJ1-2, with D possibly TRBD1 on 6 matching bases. The CDR3 runs to 14 residues. Trimming took off 3 bases at V and 7 bases at J, with 15 bases between the two ends.

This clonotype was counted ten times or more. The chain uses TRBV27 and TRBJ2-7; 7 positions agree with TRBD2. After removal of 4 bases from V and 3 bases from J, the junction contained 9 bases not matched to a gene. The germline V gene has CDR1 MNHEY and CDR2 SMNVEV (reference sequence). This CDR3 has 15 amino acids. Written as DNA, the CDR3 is TGTGCCAGCAGTTCACAACTCGGGGGGTTCTACGAGCAGTACTTC. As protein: CASSSQLGGFYEQYF.

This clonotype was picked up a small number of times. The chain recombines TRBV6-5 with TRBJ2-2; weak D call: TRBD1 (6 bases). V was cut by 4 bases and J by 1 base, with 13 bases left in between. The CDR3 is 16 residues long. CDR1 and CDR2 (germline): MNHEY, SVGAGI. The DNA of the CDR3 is TGTGCCAGCAGTTCTACCTGGACAGTGAACACCGGGGAGCTGTTTTTT. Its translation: CASSSTWTVNTGELFF.

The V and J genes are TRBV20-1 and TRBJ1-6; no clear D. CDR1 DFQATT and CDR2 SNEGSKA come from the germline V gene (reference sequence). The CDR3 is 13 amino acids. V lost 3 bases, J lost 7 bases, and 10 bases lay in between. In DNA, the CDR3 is TGCAGTGCTAGGGGTTTCCCCAATTCACCCCTCCACTTT. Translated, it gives CSARGFPNSPLHF.